Presented here are 2 T cell receptor beta chains from one specimen sequenced in a study of molecular identifiers for immune sequencing clone quantification. TCRdb recomputed calls from the PCR reads with MiXCR, one row per CDR3 protein. The table lists about 640,000 distinct CDR3 sequences, just under 20% of them singletons. Sequencing used naive CD8+ T cells from blood, with Jurkat cell RNA spiked in. As to subset: FACS-sorted CD8+CD4-CCR7+CD45RA+ naive T cells. These receptor sequences come from a human donor in good health. Some libraries in this study had Jurkat cell RNA spiked in.

To note about this clonotype: A much more abundant neighbour one base away suggests this may be a read error. The chain couples TRBV29-1 to TRBJ2-2; the D call may be TRBD1 or TRBD2 (5 bases each). Germline V lookup: CDR1 SQVTM, CDR2 ANQGSEA. The CDR3 is 14 amino acids. This chain's CDR3 is CSAVIGTGTGELSF. Here the CDR3 DNA reads TGCAGCGCCGTTATCGGGACGGGAACCGGGGAGCTGTCTTTT.

This clonotype was counted many times. V is TRBV18 and J is TRBJ2-1; 7 bases are shared with TRBD2. V lost 3 bases to trimming and J lost 7 bases; unmatched junction nucleotides: 6. The germline gives CDR1 KGHSH, CDR2 LQKENI. The CDR3 spans 14 residues. The CDR3 region is CASSPGDYFNEQFF. The CDR3 DNA reads as TGTGCCAGCTCACCTGGGGACTATTTTAATGAGCAGTTCTTC.